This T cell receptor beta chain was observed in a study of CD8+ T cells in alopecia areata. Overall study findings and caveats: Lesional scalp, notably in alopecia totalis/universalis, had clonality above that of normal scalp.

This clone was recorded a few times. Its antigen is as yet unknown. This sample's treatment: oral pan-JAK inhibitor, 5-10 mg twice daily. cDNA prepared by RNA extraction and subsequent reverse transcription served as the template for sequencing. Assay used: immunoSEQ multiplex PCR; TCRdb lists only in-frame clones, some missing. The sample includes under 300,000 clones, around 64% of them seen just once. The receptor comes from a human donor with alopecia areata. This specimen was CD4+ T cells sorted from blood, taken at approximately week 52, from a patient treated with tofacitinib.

DNA of the CDR3: TGTGCCAGCAAACGGACAGGGATCCACACCATATATTTT. Protein: CASKRTGIHTIYF. The chain employs TRBV6-1 and TRBJ1-3, with TRBD1 matching over 8 bases. The CDR3 length is 13 residues. V shed 7 bases, J shed 8 bases, and the junction held 7 bases outside the gene matches. Germline CDR1 reads MNHNS; CDR2 reads SASEGT.